The T cell receptor (beta chain) under discussion was sequenced for a study of T cell repertoires in cytomegalovirus infection (dated by TCRdb to between 2017 and 2020). A note on the overall study: Donor HLA type was relevant to the analysis, as public TCR beta signatures indicated carriage of CMV infection together with the matching HLA type.

Sequencing instrument: Illumina HiSeq 1500. Clones were called with MiXCR by TCRdb after fastp trimmed the public reads at Q25, and only in-frame beta chains were retained. Here each entry gathers all rows of one CDR3 protein and keeps the most common genes and DNA. This sample gives about 400,000 distinct CDR3 sequences in total; 15% to 20% of them show up just once. 8.7% of the sample is in the top ten clones. This clonotype was found a few times. Its antigen is not yet known. Per-base quality was not reported, and no clone a single base away is much larger than it. Broader findings and caveats from the paper: In the ex vivo response, HLA-C-restricted CMV-specific TCR beta clonotypes were dominant, and in two of eight donors the single most frequent clonotype came from this HLA-C-restricted group. Carriers of CMV infection plus the relevant HLA type were discriminated by the cumulative frequency of public TCR beta family members in the study cohort and in an independent roughly 340-donor cohort.

The CDR3 covers 18 residues, taking in both the cysteine and the phenylalanine. Of all the DNA, just the CDR3 is kept, 54 bases in frame from base 1. Cut back by 0 bases and 0 bases, the V and J ends lie 15 bases apart. From a lookup of the germline V gene, CDR1 and CDR2 are MGHRA and YSYEKL. The source material was PBMCs. This clonotype was sampled from a human donor in good health (CMV status not recorded). Some clones in this sample may be carry-over from other donors' samples. This sequence uses TRBV4-1 and TRBJ1-3; the D gene is perhaps TRBD1, from 5 matching bases. The bases are TGCGCCAGCAGCCAAGAAGCTAAGACAGTGTACTCTGGAAACACCATATATTTT. The translation is CASSQEAKTVYSGNTIYF.